Below are 17 T cell receptor beta chains sequenced from a single sample in a study of T cells in Graves' hyperthyroidism and ophthalmopathy. RNA transcripts gave rise to amplified TCR beta CDR3 regions. The study used the HTBI primer set for a first-round RT-PCR of the TCR CDR3. TCRdb processed the multiplex PCR reads anew with MiXCR; each CDR3 protein has one entry. The sample has roughly 380,000 distinct CDR3 sequences, around 13% seen once; the top ten hold 5.3%. The sample comprised blood. The receptors derive from a woman younger than 30 with Graves' hyperthyroidism.

This clonotype occurred a few times. The chain uses TRBV6-1 and TRBJ1-2; 7 nucleotides match TRBD1. The CDR3 consists of 13 residues. J was trimmed by 1 base and V by 6 bases; bases with no gene match: 2. Germline V lookup: CDR1 MNHNS, CDR2 SASEGT. The CDR3 region is CASRGQHNYGYTF. The CDR3 DNA sequence: TGTGCCAGCAGGGGACAGCATAACTATGGCTACACCTTC.

Ten or more counts support this clonotype. The chain employs TRBV20-1 and TRBJ2-7; D remains unclear. The germline CDR1 and CDR2 sequences are DFQATT and SNEGSKA (reference sequence). CDR3 length: 13 amino acids. Trimming removed 0 bases at V and 3 bases at J, with 9 bases between. CDR3 sequence: CSAREGGDYEQYF. The CDR3 bases are TGCAGTGCTAGAGAAGGCGGCGACTACGAGCAGTACTTC.

A few counts support this clonotype. This rearrangement joins TRBV2 to TRBJ2-2; weak D call: TRBD2 (6 bases). CDR1 is SNHLY and CDR2 is FYNNEI in the germline V gene. The CDR3 is 17 residues long. The V end was cut by 4 bases, the J end by 4 bases, with 19 bases between. The DNA of the CDR3 is TGTGCCAGCAGTGTTTTGGCCAGCGGGTCTCTCACCGGGGAGCTGTTTTTT. Its translation: CASSVLASGSLTGELFF. The variable domain in full, with the rest retrieved from reference TRBV2 and TRBJ2-2, is EPEVTQTPSHQVTQMGQEVILRCVPISNHLYFYWYRQILGQKVEFLVSFYNNEISEKSEIFDDQFSVERPDGSNFTLKIRSTKLEDSAMYFCASSVLASGSLTGELFFGEGSRLTVL.

This clonotype was seen at least ten times. The chain uses TRBV27 and TRBJ1-6; D is undetermined. The V gene lost 3 bases and the J gene lost 4 bases, with 7 bases spanning the gap. Germline V gives CDR1 MNHEY, CDR2 SMNVEV (reference sequence). The CDR3 has 14 residues. The CDR3 loop is CASSFSQYNSPLHF. The CDR3 DNA reads TGTGCCAGCAGTTTCAGCCAGTATAATTCACCCCTCCACTTT.

This clonotype was observed many times. V usage is TRBV7-9 and J usage is TRBJ2-7; 9 bases match TRBD1. CDR1 and CDR2 (germline): SEHNR, FQNEAQ (reference sequence). With V trimmed by 6 bases and J by 5 bases, 8 bases remained unmatched. This CDR3 contains 14 residues. For the CDR3, the DNA is TGTGCCAGCAGTCGTACAGGGGGCTTAGACGAGCAGTACTTC. This encodes CASSRTGGLDEQYF.

CDR3 sequence reads: CAWSVLRGAFTDYEQYF. CDR3 in DNA: TGTGCCTGGAGTGTACTTCGGGGTGCCTTTACCGACTACGAGCAGTACTTC. The chain combines TRBV30 with TRBJ2-7; tentative D call: TRBD2 (5 bases). V lost 0 bases to trimming and J lost 3 bases, with 21 bases between them. This CDR3 spans 17 amino acids. Germline lookup yields CDR1 GTSNPN and CDR2 SVGIG (reference sequence).

This clonotype was seen ten or more times. The genes are TRBV11-2 and TRBJ2-5; 7 bases line up with TRBD2. From germline, CDR1 is SGHAT and CDR2 FQNNGV. The CDR3 has 16 amino acids. V lost 1 base and J lost 5; bases outside the gene matches: 10. Written as DNA, the CDR3 is TGTGCCAGCAGCTTAGCTGCGCGGGAGTTTGGGGAGACCCAGTACTTC. This gives the protein CASSLAAREFGETQYF.

This clonotype has ten or more counts. The rearrangement uses TRBV28 and TRBJ2-7, with TRBD2 matching 7 bases. Per germline, CDR1 MDHEN and CDR2 SYDVKM. CDR3 length: 20 amino acids. V lost 2 bases and J lost 6; bases outside the gene matches: 25. CDR3 protein: CASSLSPSIWGGRVVSEQYF. The CDR3 bases are TGTGCCAGCAGTTTAAGCCCCTCTATCTGGGGGGGGAGGGTAGTCTCCGAGCAGTACTTC.

This clonotype was found many times. The chain links TRBV5-1 to TRBJ1-1; tentative D call: TRBD1 (5 bases). Trimming shortened V by 4 bases and J by 4 bases, and 17 bases separated the two germline ends. The CDR3 is made up of 15 amino acids. Per the germline V gene, CDR1 is SGHRS and CDR2 is YFSETQ. CDR3 residues: CASSPVAGGVTEAFF. As DNA, the CDR3 is TGCGCCAGCAGCCCCGTCGCGGGGGGGGTCACTGAAGCTTTCTTT.

This clonotype was observed a few times. This sequence joins TRBV4-1 and TRBJ1-3; D ambiguous. The germline V gene encodes CDR1 MGHRA and CDR2 YSYEKL. Trimming took 0 bases from V and 7 from J, leaving 13 bases between them. This CDR3 has 15 amino acids. The CDR3 DNA sequence: TGCGCCAGCAGCCAAGAAGCTACAGTCGGGAACACCATATATTTT. It translates to CASSQEATVGNTIYF.

This clonotype was observed at least ten times. The chain recombines TRBV7-8 with TRBJ2-3; 9 positions match TRBD2. CDR1 and CDR2 from the germline V gene are SGHVS and FQNEAQ. V trimming: 5 bases; J trimming: 2 bases; junction bases outside the gene matches: 14. The CDR3 has 18 amino acids. CDR3 DNA sequence: TGTGCCAGCAGCCCCTTTAGAGGCCTAGCGGGGCTCACAGATACGCAGTATTTT. Its translation is CASSPFRGLAGLTDTQYF.

This clonotype was seen repeatedly, ten times or more. The CDR3: CASSSSGRDTDTQYF. CDR3 nucleotide sequence: TGTGCCAGCAGCTCTAGCGGGAGAGACACAGATACGCAGTATTTT. The chain joins TRBV11-2 to TRBJ2-3, with 10 nucleotides matching TRBD2. The CDR3 covers 15 residues. Germline values: CDR1 SGHAT, CDR2 FQNNGV. V shed 4 bases, J shed 2 bases, and the junction held 3 bases outside the gene matches.

V gene TRBV6-1 combines with J gene TRBJ2-1; 12 bases line up with TRBD2. The CDR3 consists of 13 residues. In germline, CDR1 is MNHNS, CDR2 SASEGT. The J segment lost 8 bases and the V segment lost 7 bases, leaving 3 bases of the junction unmatched. The CDR3 protein is CASTLAGGHEQFF. CDR3 sequence (DNA): TGTGCCAGCACCCTAGCGGGAGGGCATGAGCAGTTCTTC.

This clonotype was seen a handful of times. The genes are TRBV15 and TRBJ2-4; D may be TRBD1 or TRBD2 (5 bases each). The CDR3 extends over 15 amino acids. Germline assignment: CDR1 LNHNV and CDR2 YYDKDF (reference sequence). V was clipped by 1 base and J by 5 bases, with 12 bases between them. This CDR3 reads CATSRGQLGENIQYF. In DNA form, the CDR3 reads TGTGCCACCAGCAGAGGACAGTTGGGGGAAAACATTCAGTACTTC.

This clonotype came up once. The chain couples TRBV28 to TRBJ2-7; possibly TRBD1 for D (5 bases). V was clipped by 6 bases and J by 5 bases, with 11 bases between them. This CDR3 comprises 12 residues. In germline, CDR1 is MDHEN, CDR2 SYDVKM. The CDR3 nucleotides are TGTGCCAGCAGGAAGACAGTCCACGAGCAGTACTTC. Its translation: CASRKTVHEQYF.

This clonotype was seen ten or more times. The chain couples TRBV3-1 to TRBJ1-1; no firm D call. The V end was cut by 1 base, the J end by 3 bases, with 3 bases between. Per germline, CDR1 LGHDT and CDR2 YNNKEL (reference sequence). The length of the CDR3 is 12 residues. The DNA of the CDR3 is TGTGCCAGCAGCCAAGCCTACACTGAAGCTTTCTTT. This encodes CASSQAYTEAFF. The full variable domain, in which reference TRBV3-1 and TRBJ1-1 provide the parts outside the CDR3, is DTAVSQTPKYLVTQMGNDKSIKCEQNLGHDTMYWYKQDSKKFLKIMFSYNNKELIINETVPNRFSPKSPDKAHLNLHINSLELGDSAVYFCASSQAYTEAFFGQGTRLTVV.

This clonotype was observed a few times. V and J are TRBV20-1 and TRBJ1-4; D is ambiguous. This CDR3 is built from 15 residues. V gave up 5 bases and J gave up 0 bases, with 13 bases separating them. Germline CDR1 reads DFQATT; CDR2 reads SNEGSKA (reference sequence). The CDR3 nucleotides read TGCAGTGCTGGCTTAGTGACAACAACTAATGAAAAACTGTTTTTT. This encodes CSAGLVTTTNEKLFF.